Shown below are 19 T cell receptor beta chains from a single sample sequenced in a study of blood T cell repertoires in COVID-19. Libraries were prepared by immunoSEQ multiplex PCR; TCRdb keeps only in-frame clonotypes and omits some of them. The sample contains roughly 380,000 clones, approximately 80% of which appear only once. Sequencing was done on a sample of peripheral blood. The receptors were sampled from a human donor with acute or convalescent COVID-19. The donor label of this sample is uncertain.

V is TRBV27 and J is TRBJ2-5; maybe TRBD2 (7 bases). CDR1 MNHEY and CDR2 SMNVEV come from the germline V gene (reference sequence). The CDR3 sequence is 15 residues long. The V gene lost 4 bases and the J gene lost 4 bases, with 16 bases spanning the gap. The CDR3 protein is CASSYGGGPGETQYF. The CDR3 DNA follows: TGTGCCAGCAGTTACGGCGGGGGCCCGGGAGAGACCCAGTACTTC.

CDR3 loop: CASSQHRGETQYF. The CDR3 bases are TGCGCCAGCAGCCAACACAGGGGTGAGACCCAGTACTTC. This chain connects TRBV4-1 to TRBJ2-5; 7 positions match TRBD1. V was pared by 2 bases and J by 5 bases, with 2 bases of the junction left unmatched. The CDR3 sequence is 13 residues long. The germline V gene encodes CDR1 MGHRA and CDR2 YSYEKL.

The V and J genes are TRBV6-1 and TRBJ1-6; perhaps TRBD1 as D (6 bases). The germline V gene encodes CDR1 MNHNS and CDR2 SASEGT. This CDR3 spans 14 amino acids. The germline V and J ends were trimmed by 3 bases and 10 bases, with 13 bases remaining between them. In nucleotides, the CDR3 is TGTGCCAGCAGTGATCCAGGGGTCGGGTCACCCCTCCACTTT. This encodes CASSDPGVGSPLHF.

DNA of the CDR3: TGTGCCACCAGCAGAGACCTGACAGGAGACTATGGCTACACCTTC. Protein product: CATSRDLTGDYGYTF. This chain connects TRBV15 to TRBJ1-2; maybe TRBD1 (6 bases). Per the germline V gene, CDR1 is LNHNV and CDR2 is YYDKDF (reference sequence). The CDR3 has 15 residues. V was cut by 0 bases and J by 3 bases, with 11 bases left in between. Combining the CDR3 with reference TRBV15 and TRBJ1-2 gives the whole variable domain DAMVIQNPRYQVTQFGKPVTLSCSQTLNHNVMYWYQQKSSQAPKLLFHYYDKDFNNEADTPDNFQSRRPNTSFCFLDIRSPGLGDTAMYLCATSRDLTGDYGYTFGSGTRLTVV.

This clone was counted a few times. The chain uses TRBV30 and TRBJ1-1; unclear D gene. Trimming stripped 5 bases from V and 5 bases from J, with 21 bases between. This CDR3 region has 15 residues. The V gene's germline CDR1 is GTSNPN and CDR2 SVGIG (reference sequence). Here the CDR3 DNA reads TGTGCCTGGCCGTTTGCGGCCACGGTAAATACTGAAGCTTTCTTT. Residues: CAWPFAATVNTEAFF.

This clone occurred a few times. The genes are TRBV28 and TRBJ1-2; D not certain. CDR1 is MDHEN, CDR2 SYDVKM, per germline. This CDR3 is built from 13 residues. V was shortened by 5 bases and J by 7 bases, with 14 bases between the two germline ends. The CDR3: CASSLHVGSGYTF. The CDR3 DNA follows: TGTGCCAGCAGTCTTCATGTGGGCTCTGGCTACACCTTC.

This chain links TRBV3-1 (or the pseudogene TRBV3-2) with TRBJ2-1; 11 bases line up with TRBD2. CDR3 length equals 15 residues. V was pared by 4 bases and J by 6 bases, with 5 bases of the junction left unmatched. The germline gives CDR1 LGHDT, CDR2 YNNKEL (reference sequence). CDR3: CASSRPGLAANEQFF. The CDR3 DNA reads TGTGCCAGCAGCCGTCCGGGACTAGCGGCCAATGAGCAGTTCTTC.

The chain recombines TRBV5-1 with TRBJ1-2; TRBD1 matches 8 bases. The CDR3 is 15 residues long. V lost 4 bases, J lost 3 bases, and 8 bases stayed unmatched. CDR1 is SGHRS and CDR2 is YFSETQ in the germline V gene. The CDR3 spells CASSQVAGGDYGYTF. Here the CDR3 DNA reads TGCGCCAGCAGCCAGGTCGCAGGGGGCGACTATGGCTACACCTTC.

The gene calls are TRBV7-8 and TRBJ1-6; D is unclear. The CDR3 spans 13 residues. The germline gives CDR1 SGHVS, CDR2 FQNEAQ. V was clipped by 5 bases and J by 4 bases, with 6 bases between them. This CDR3 reads CASSLVYNSPLHF. The CDR3 region has the DNA TGTGCCAGCAGCCTCGTGTATAATTCACCCCTCCACTTT.

V gene TRBV10-3 combines with J gene TRBJ1-4; TRBD1 matches at 8 bases. With 6 bases clipped from V and 10 bases from J, the junction kept 7 bases outside the gene matches. Germline-derived CDR1 and CDR2 are ENHRY and SYGVKD. The CDR3 length is 13 residues. CDR3 DNA sequence: TGTGCCATCAGAGGACAGGGCTATGGAAAACTGTTTTTT. Translated: CAIRGQGYGKLFF.

CDR3 residues: CASSLGGDTEAFF. CDR3 in DNA: TGTGCCAGCAGCTTAGGGGGGGACACTGAAGCTTTCTTT. The chain is built from TRBV7-7 and TRBJ1-1; possibly TRBD1 for D (5 bases). The CDR3 consists of 13 residues. V was shortened by 1 base and J by 3 bases, with 6 bases between the two germline ends. Germline lookup yields CDR1 SSHAT and CDR2 FNYEAQ (reference sequence).

V is TRBV7-6 and J is TRBJ1-4; 9 nucleotides line up with TRBD1. Trimming at V came to 6 bases and at J to 5 bases, leaving 10 bases not matched to a gene. CDR1 is SGHVS and CDR2 is FNYEAQ in the germline V gene. CDR3 length: 16 amino acids. The CDR3 protein is CASSYASGTGNEKLFF. CDR3 in DNA: TGTGCCAGCAGTTATGCGTCGGGGACAGGGAATGAAAAACTGTTTTTT.

The chain links TRBV19 to TRBJ1-2; a weak D match, TRBD1 (5 bases). Trimming took off 3 bases at V and 8 bases at J, with 13 bases between the two ends. Germline assignment: CDR1 LNHDA and CDR2 SQIVND (reference sequence). The CDR3 extends over 13 amino acids. CDR3 protein: CASSMGQGRGYTF. The CDR3 region has the DNA TGTGCCAGTAGTATGGGGCAGGGTCGAGGCTACACCTTC.

The chain joins TRBV28 to TRBJ1-2; D not certain. V lost 2 bases, J lost 8 bases, and 9 bases lay in between. Germline V gene sequence: CDR1 MDHEN, CDR2 SYDVKM. This CDR3 spans 12 amino acids. The DNA of the CDR3 is TGTGCCAGCAGTTTACTTCGGAGAGGCTACACCTTC. This codes for CASSLLRRGYTF.

V usage is TRBV5-6 and J usage is TRBJ2-3, with TRBD1 matching 7 bases. The CDR3 is made up of 14 amino acids. Germline V CDR1 and CDR2: SGHDT, YYEEEE. V lost 5 bases to trimming and J lost 6 bases; unmatched junction nucleotides: 9. As DNA, the CDR3 is TGTGCCAGCAGGACAGGGTGGGGAGCGGATACGCAGTATTTT. Residues: CASRTGWGADTQYF.

The chain joins TRBV5-1 to TRBJ2-3; TRBD2 aligns across 7 bases. V lost 5 bases, J lost 6 bases, and 12 bases stayed unmatched. The V gene's germline CDR1 is SGHRS and CDR2 YFSETQ. The CDR3 is 15 amino acids. CDR3 in amino acids: CASRQGTNGADTQYF. CDR3 nucleotides: TGCGCCAGCAGGCAAGGGACTAACGGAGCGGATACGCAGTATTTT.

CDR3 region: CASSLIRRQSSPLHF. The CDR3 region has the DNA TGTGCCAGCAGTTTAATAAGGCGACAGAGTTCACCCCTCCACTTT. This rearrangement joins TRBV27 to TRBJ1-6, with a possible D match to TRBD1 (5 bases). The CDR3 sequence is 15 residues long. Germline CDR1 and CDR2: MNHEY and SMNVEV (reference sequence). V was trimmed by 2 bases and J by 9 bases, leaving 14 bases between them.

This clone was observed a single time. The chain recombines TRBV11-2 with TRBJ2-7; 7 bases agree with TRBD2. Losses at the gene ends were 5 bases for V and 10 bases for J; bases not matched to a gene: 8. The CDR3 consists of 12 residues. The germline CDR1 and CDR2 sequences are SGHAT and FQNNGV. The CDR3 here is CASSATPGGQYF. Written as DNA, the CDR3 is TGTGCCAGCAGCGCCACCCCGGGAGGACAGTACTTC.

About this clone itself: At the DNA level, this CDR3 is encoded by other sequences in the same sample as well. The chain employs TRBV18 and TRBJ1-1; D remains unclear. V lost 3 bases to trimming and J lost 0 bases, with 11 bases between them. The germline V gene has CDR1 KGHSH and CDR2 LQKENI. This CDR3 region has 15 residues. Here the CDR3 DNA reads TGTGCCAGCTCACCCGACCGGGGAATGAACACTGAAGCTTTCTTT. It translates to CASSPDRGMNTEAFF.